What follows are 3 T cell receptor beta chains derived from one specimen sequenced in a study of OX40 agonist ivuxolimab in advanced cancers. The library was built by means of the immunoSEQ multiplex PCR assay. TCRdb mirrors the immuneACCESS table, restricted to in-frame sequences. Some clones are absent from its copies; in checked studies, under half trace to an unresolved V gene, and the reason for the others is unknown. The sample profile shows 50,000 to 60,000 clones; around 89% of them were found once. The ten largest account for about 5.4% of the sample. The sequencing here drew on CD4+ or CD8+ T cells sorted from blood, taken in a trial of the OX40 agonist ivuxolimab. The receptors were gathered from an adult with an advanced solid tumor such as melanoma, head and neck, liver or kidney cancer.

The rearrangement uses TRBV7-9 and TRBJ2-5; 10 bases are shared with TRBD2. V was clipped by 4 bases and J by 4 bases; unmatched bases: 15. The CDR3 is 18 residues long. Germline lookup yields CDR1 SEHNR and CDR2 FQNEAQ (reference sequence). CDR3 sequence (DNA): TGTGCCAGCAGCTCGGGGGGGACTAGCGCACCGGAGAGAGAGACCCAGTACTTC. The encoded protein is CASSSGGTSAPERETQYF.

V and J are TRBV4-3 and TRBJ2-7, with a tentative D call TRBD1 (7 bases). Germline V gives CDR1 LGHNA, CDR2 YSLEER. The CDR3 runs 20 residues. V dropped 3 bases and J dropped 0 bases, with 27 bases sitting between them. The CDR3, as DNA: TGCGCCAGCAGCCAGGGCACGGGACTTCCGACATCAGGGGGCTCCTACGAGCAGTACTTC. Encoded protein: CASSQGTGLPTSGGSYEQYF.

The V call is TRBV18, the J call TRBJ2-7; TRBD1 matches at 8 bases. The junction had 0 bases not matched to a gene; V was cut back by 3 bases and J by 2 bases. This CDR3 has 13 residues. Germline CDR1 KGHSH, CDR2 LQKENI. The DNA for the CDR3 is TGTGCCAGCTCACCGGACAGGGCCTACGAGCAGTACTTC. Its protein is CASSPDRAYEQYF.